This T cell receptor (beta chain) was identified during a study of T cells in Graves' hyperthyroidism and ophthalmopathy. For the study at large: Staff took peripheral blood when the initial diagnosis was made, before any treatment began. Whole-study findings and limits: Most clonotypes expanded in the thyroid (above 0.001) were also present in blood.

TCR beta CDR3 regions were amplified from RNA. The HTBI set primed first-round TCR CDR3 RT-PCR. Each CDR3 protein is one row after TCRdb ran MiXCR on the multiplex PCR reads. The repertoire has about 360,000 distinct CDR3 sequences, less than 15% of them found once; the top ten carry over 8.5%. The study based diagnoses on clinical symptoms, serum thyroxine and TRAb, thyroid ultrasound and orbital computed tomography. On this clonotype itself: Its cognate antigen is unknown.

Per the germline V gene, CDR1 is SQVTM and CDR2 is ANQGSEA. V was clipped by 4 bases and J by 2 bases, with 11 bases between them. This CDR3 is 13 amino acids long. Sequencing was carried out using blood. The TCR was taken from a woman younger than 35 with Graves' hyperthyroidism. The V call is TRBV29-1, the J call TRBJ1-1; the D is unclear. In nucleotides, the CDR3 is TGCAGCGTTGCGAACAGATTAAACACTGAAGCTTTCTTT. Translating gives CSVANRLNTEAFF. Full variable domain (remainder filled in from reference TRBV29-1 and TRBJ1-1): SAVISQKPSRDICQRGTSLTIQCQVDSQVTMMFWYRQQPGQSLTLIATANQGSEATYESGFVIDKFPISRPNLTFSTLTVSNMSPEDSSIYLCSVANRLNTEAFFGQGTRLTVV.